Listed below are T cell receptor beta chains from one sample, sequenced in a study of identical twins. TCRdb redid the calling of the 5' RACE reads with MiXCR, one entry per CDR3 protein. The sample lists roughly 260,000 distinct CDR3 sequences, about 7.5% occurring once. Another study also made use of these data, one on yellow fever vaccine responses in identical twins.

The sequenced material came from CD8+ T cells sorted from blood. Receptors were obtained from a woman in her late teens or twenties in good health. Each CDR3 is given with its conserved first and last residue. Each record gives: CDR3 DNA, CDR3 protein, D gene, clone size, J gene, CDR3 length, V gene. The D gene is left open where the match is weak. Size is omitted from some rows. Given values are once, few, many or a class for expanded clones.

DNA: TGTGCCACCAGGCCAACCCGACAGGCCTACTATGGCTACACCTTC
CDR3: CATRPTRQAYYGYTF
D: -
size: -
J: TRBJ1-2
length: 15
V: TRBV15

DNA: TGTGCCATCAGTGAAGAGGCCGACGACTACAATGAGCAGTTCTTC
CDR3: CAISEEADDYNEQFF
D: -
size: many
J: TRBJ2-1
length: 15
V: TRBV10-3

DNA: TGTGCCAGCAGCCCGGGGAGGCCTGAAGCTTTCTTT
CDR3: CASSPGRPEAFF
D: -
size: -
J: TRBJ1-1
length: 12
V: TRBV7-9

DNA: TGTGCCAGTAGTATGGGACTAGCGGAGCCTTACAATGAGCAGTTCTTC
CDR3: CASSMGLAEPYNEQFF
D: TRBD2
size: -
J: TRBJ2-1
length: 16
V: TRBV19

DNA: TGCGCCAGCAGCCCGCGCGGGACAGGGATCACAGATACGCAGTATTTT
CDR3: CASSPRGTGITDTQYF
D: TRBD1
size: few
J: TRBJ2-3
length: 16
V: TRBV5-1

DNA: TGCAGTGCTAGGCCGGAATCCTACAATGAGCAGTTCTTC
CDR3: CSARPESYNEQFF
D: -
size: few
J: TRBJ2-1
length: 13
V: TRBV20-1

DNA: TGTGCCAGCAGTCCAGGTTACGTGAGGGCTAACTATGGCTACACCTTC
CDR3: CASSPGYVRANYGYTF
D: -
size: many
J: TRBJ1-2
length: 16
V: TRBV12-3/TRBV12-4

DNA: TGTGCCATCAGTGACAGTACGGAGACCCAGTACTTC
CDR3: CAISDSTETQYF
D: -
size: -
J: TRBJ2-5
length: 12
V: TRBV10-3

DNA: TGCAGTGCAACACGTTGGACTGAAGCTTTCTTT
CDR3: CSATRWTEAFF
D: -
size: many
J: TRBJ1-1
length: 11
V: TRBV20-1

DNA: TGTGCCAGCACCCCTTTAGAACTAGCGGGAGAGAACACCGGGGAGCTGTTTTTT
CDR3: CASTPLELAGENTGELFF
D: TRBD2
size: -
J: TRBJ2-2
length: 18
V: TRBV27

DNA: TGCAGTCCCAACTATGGCTACACCTTC
CDR3: CSPNYGYTF
D: -
size: -
J: TRBJ1-2
length: 9
V: TRBV20-1

DNA: TGTGCCAGCAGCTTAGTCGGGCGGGGCAGCACAGATACGCAGTATTTT
CDR3: CASSLVGRGSTDTQYF
D: -
size: many
J: TRBJ2-3
length: 16
V: TRBV7-9

DNA: TGCGCCAGCAGCCCTAAGACTAGCGGGATAGCCTACGAGCAGTACTTC
CDR3: CASSPKTSGIAYEQYF
D: TRBD2
size: -
J: TRBJ2-7
length: 16
V: TRBV4-1

DNA: TGTGCCAGCAGTGAGGCCTACGAGCAGTACTTC
CDR3: CASSEAYEQYF
D: -
size: many
J: TRBJ2-7
length: 11
V: TRBV6-1

DNA: TGTGCCAGCAGTGAAATGGGACCGCAGAACACTGAAGCTTTCTTT
CDR3: CASSEMGPQNTEAFF
D: -
size: few
J: TRBJ1-1
length: 15
V: TRBV2